The present TCR beta chain was sequenced within a study of blood T cell repertoires in COVID-19. Turning to the study itself: Sites in the United States, Italy and Spain provided acute and convalescent COVID-19 samples. T cells, B-cell-depleted T cells, or PBMCs supplied cDNA or gDNA.

In the case of this clone: The sample holds other DNA sequences that translate to the same CDR3.

V gave up 6 bases and J gave up 2 bases; unmatched junction bases: 1. CDR1 SGHAT and CDR2 FQNNGV come from the germline V gene. The CDR3 has 12 residues. Only in-frame clones appear in the TCRdb table, and some are missing; sequencing was by immunoSEQ multiplex PCR. The sample has about 150,000 clones, over 65% seen once. The source of this sequence is a man in his 70s with acute or convalescent COVID-19. This chain joins TRBV11-2 and TRBJ2-7; 7 nucleotides match TRBD1. Sample: peripheral blood. The CDR3 coding sequence is TGTGCCAGCAGTCAGGGGGCCTACGAGCAGTACTTC. Its translation: CASSQGAYEQYF.